A selection of T cell receptor beta chains follows, all from one sample in a study of cytomegalovirus exposure and HLA in healthy donors. Sequenced by immunoSEQ multiplex PCR; TCRdb stores in-frame clones only, minus some. This table has 150,000 to 200,000 clones, about two thirds appearing once. Sequences were obtained from PBMCs. The receptor set was obtained from a human donor in good health. The CDR3 runs from the conserved cysteine through the conserved F or W. The D gene is left open where the match is weak. Part of the rows lack a size; the others show once, few, many or a class for expanded clones.

j_call	d_call	v_call	clone_size	cdr3_nt	cdr3_aa
TRBJ2-1	-	TRBV11-3	few	TGTGCCAGCAGCTTATCTGGGACATCGCCGTTCTTC	CASSLSGTSPFF
TRBJ2-7	TRBD1	TRBV6-6	-	TGTGCCAGCAGCCCCCCGACAGGGGTCTCCTACGAGCAGTACTTC	CASSPPTGVSYEQYF
TRBJ1-4	-	TRBV2	-	TGTGCCAGCAGTGAGATGAGGAGGGCTAATGAAAAACTGTTTTTT	CASSEMRRANEKLFF
TRBJ1-1	-	TRBV7-2	once	TGTGCCAGCACCACAGTCGGTTACGCTGCGGCTTTCTTT	CASTTVGYAAAFF
TRBJ1-1	-	TRBV7-9	-	TGTGCCAGCAGCCCGGACACGACGAACACTGAAGCTTTCTTT	CASSPDTTNTEAFF
TRBJ2-7	TRBD2	TRBV9	-	TGTGCCAGCAGCGCTAGCGGGGGGCGGTACGAGCAGTACTTC	CASSASGGRYEQYF
TRBJ1-3	TRBD1	TRBV9	-	TGTGCCAGCAGCGCGACAGGGCTTATAGGTGGAAACACCATATATTTT	CASSATGLIGGNTIYF
TRBJ2-3	-	TRBV2	few	TGTGCCAGCAGTGAGAACCGATTACTGGATACGCAGTATTTT	CASSENRLLDTQYF
TRBJ2-7	-	TRBV7-2	once	TGTGCCAGCAGCTTAACCCGACAGACGCCCTACGAGCAGTACTTC	CASSLTRQTPYEQYF
TRBJ1-2	-	TRBV4-3	few	TGCGCCAGCAGCCAAGTGGTAGCGGACTATGGCTACACCTTC	CASSQVVADYGYTF
TRBJ2-5	-	TRBV21-1	-	TGTGCCAGCAGCAAAGCGATCGATAGCGGGGTAAGGGAGACCCAGTACTTC	CASSKAIDSGVRETQYF
TRBJ2-7	TRBD1	TRBV4-3	-	TGCGCCAGCAGCTCCCGACAGGGTTCGGGCGAGCAGTACTTC	CASSSRQGSGEQYF